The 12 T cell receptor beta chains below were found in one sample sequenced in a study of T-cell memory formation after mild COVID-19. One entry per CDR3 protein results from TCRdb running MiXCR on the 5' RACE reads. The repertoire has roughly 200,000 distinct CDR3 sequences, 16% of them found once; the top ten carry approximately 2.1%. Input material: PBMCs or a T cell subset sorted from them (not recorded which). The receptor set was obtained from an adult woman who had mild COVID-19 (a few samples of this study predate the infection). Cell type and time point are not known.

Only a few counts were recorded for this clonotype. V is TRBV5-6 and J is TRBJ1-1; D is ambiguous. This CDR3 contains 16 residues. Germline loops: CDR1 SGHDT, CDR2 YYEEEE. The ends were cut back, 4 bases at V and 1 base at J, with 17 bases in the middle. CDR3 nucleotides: TGTGCCAGCAGCAAGAACGCCAGAGCTCCGAACACTGAAGCTTTCTTT. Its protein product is CASSKNARAPNTEAFF.

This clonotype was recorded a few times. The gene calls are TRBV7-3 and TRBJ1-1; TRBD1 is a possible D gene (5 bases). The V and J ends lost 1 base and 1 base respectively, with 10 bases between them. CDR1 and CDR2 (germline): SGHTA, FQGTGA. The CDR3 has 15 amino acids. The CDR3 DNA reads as TGTGCCAGCAGCTTAAGGGGACCCTCGAACACTGAAGCTTTCTTT. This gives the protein CASSLRGPSNTEAFF.

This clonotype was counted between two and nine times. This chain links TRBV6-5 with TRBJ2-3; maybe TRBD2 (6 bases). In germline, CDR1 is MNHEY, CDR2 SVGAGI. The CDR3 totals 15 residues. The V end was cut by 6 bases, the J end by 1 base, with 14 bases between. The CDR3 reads CASSPREVRTDTQYF. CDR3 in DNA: TGTGCCAGCAGCCCGAGGGAGGTTCGCACAGATACGCAGTATTTT.

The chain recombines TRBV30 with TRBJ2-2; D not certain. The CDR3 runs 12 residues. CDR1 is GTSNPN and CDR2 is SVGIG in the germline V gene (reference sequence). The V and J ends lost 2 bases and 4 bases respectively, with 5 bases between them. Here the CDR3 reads CAWSRSTGELFF. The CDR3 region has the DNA TGTGCCTGGAGTCGAAGCACCGGGGAGCTGTTTTTT.

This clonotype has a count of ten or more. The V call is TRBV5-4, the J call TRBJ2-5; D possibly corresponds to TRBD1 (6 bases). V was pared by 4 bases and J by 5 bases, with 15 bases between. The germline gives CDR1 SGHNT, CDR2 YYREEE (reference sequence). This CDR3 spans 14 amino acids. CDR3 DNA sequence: TGTGCCAGCAGCCCTACAGGGATGGGGGAGACCCAGTACTTC. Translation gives CASSPTGMGETQYF.

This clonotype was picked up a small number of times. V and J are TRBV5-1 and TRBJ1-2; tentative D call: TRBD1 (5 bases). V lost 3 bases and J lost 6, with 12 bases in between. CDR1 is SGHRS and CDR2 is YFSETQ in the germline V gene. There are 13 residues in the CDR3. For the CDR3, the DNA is TGCGCCAGCAGCTGGGGGTCGGGTGATGGCTACACCTTC. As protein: CASSWGSGDGYTF.

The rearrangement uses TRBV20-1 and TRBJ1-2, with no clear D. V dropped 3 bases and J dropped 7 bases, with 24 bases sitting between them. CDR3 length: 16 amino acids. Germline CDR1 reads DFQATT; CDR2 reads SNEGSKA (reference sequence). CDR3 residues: CSARDRSGRLRGGYTF. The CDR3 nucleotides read TGCAGTGCTAGGGACCGTAGTGGTAGGCTACGGGGTGGCTACACCTTC.

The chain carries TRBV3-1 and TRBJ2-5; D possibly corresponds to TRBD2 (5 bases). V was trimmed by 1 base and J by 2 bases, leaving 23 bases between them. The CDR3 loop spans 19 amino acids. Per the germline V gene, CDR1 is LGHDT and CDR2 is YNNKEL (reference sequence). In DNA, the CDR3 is TGTGCCAGCAGCCAAGCGTACCGGATGTTGGTAGCGACACAAGAGACCCAGTACTTC. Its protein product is CASSQAYRMLVATQETQYF.

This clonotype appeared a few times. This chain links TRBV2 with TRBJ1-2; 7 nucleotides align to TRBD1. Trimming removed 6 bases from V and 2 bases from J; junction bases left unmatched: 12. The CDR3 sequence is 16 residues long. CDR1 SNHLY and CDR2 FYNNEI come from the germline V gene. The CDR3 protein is CASRKSGRDRNYGYTF. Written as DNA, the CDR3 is TGTGCCAGCAGGAAAAGTGGAAGGGACAGAAACTATGGCTACACCTTC.

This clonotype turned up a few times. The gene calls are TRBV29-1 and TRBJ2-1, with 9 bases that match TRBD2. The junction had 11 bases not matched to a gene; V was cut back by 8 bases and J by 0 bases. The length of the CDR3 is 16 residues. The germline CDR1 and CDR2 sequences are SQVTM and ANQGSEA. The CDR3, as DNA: TGCAGCTACCGGCGCAGCGGGAGGAGCTCCTACAATGAGCAGTTCTTC. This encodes CSYRRSGRSSYNEQFF.

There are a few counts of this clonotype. The CDR3 nucleotides read TGTGCCAGCAAACAGGAAAACATTCAGTACTTC. This encodes CASKQENIQYF. V and J are TRBV3-1 and TRBJ2-4; maybe TRBD1 (5 bases). In germline, CDR1 is LGHDT, CDR2 YNNKEL (reference sequence). Trimming took 7 bases from V and 5 from J, leaving 6 bases between them. The CDR3 totals 11 residues.

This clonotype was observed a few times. CDR3 in amino acids: CASSSGRGKSSYGYTF. In nucleotides, the CDR3 is TGTGCCAGCAGCTCAGGCAGGGGGAAGTCTAGCTATGGCTACACCTTC. The J gene is TRBJ1-2, the V gene TRBV7-3; TRBD1 agrees at 7 bases. The CDR3 length is 16 residues. V gave up 4 bases and J gave up 4 bases; unmatched junction bases: 12. Germline CDR1 and CDR2: SGHTA and FQGTGA.